This T cell receptor beta chain came from a study of T cells in Graves' hyperthyroidism and ophthalmopathy. This clonotype was counted between two and nine times. Calling Graves' hyperthyroidism stable meant ophthalmopathy did not progress within 18 months. Orbital computed tomography, thyroid ultrasound, serum thyroxine and TRAb, and clinical symptoms together informed the diagnoses. RNA transcripts served as the template for amplifying TCR beta CDR3 regions. In the first-round RT-PCR of the TCR CDR3, the HTBI primer set was used. In TCRdb, the multiplex PCR reads were re-called with MiXCR into one record per CDR3 protein. Among roughly 630,000 distinct CDR3 sequences, 15% to 18% were seen once, and the ten largest hold 6.5% to 8%. The clonotype comes from a woman between 25 and 40 years old with Graves' hyperthyroidism. The specimen sequenced was blood.

This chain's CDR3 is CASSPRSGRAKNIQYF. CDR3 nucleotide sequence: TGTGCCAGCAGCCCCCGGTCGGGGAGGGCCAAAAACATTCAGTACTTC. This rearrangement joins TRBV9 to TRBJ2-4; tentatively, D is TRBD2 (6 bases). Germline assignment: CDR1 SGDLS and CDR2 YYNGEE. V shed 4 bases and J shed 1 base, with 15 bases lying between them. The CDR3 contains 16 residues.